Following are 32 T cell receptor beta chains from one sample sequenced in a study of patients with pleural tuberculosis. MiXCR, run by TCRdb on the reads, gives a single entry per CDR3 protein. The sample consists of about 29,000 distinct CDR3 sequences, about 18% of them appearing once. The sample taken for sequencing was peripheral blood. These TCRs come from a human donor with pleural tuberculosis.

This clonotype has at least ten counts. This chain connects TRBV5-1 to TRBJ1-2, with D unclear. Germline V CDR1 and CDR2: SGHRS, YFSETQ. V gave up 0 bases and J gave up 3 bases, with 9 bases separating them. CDR3 length equals 14 residues. CDR3 sequence: CASSLAIGDYGYTF. The CDR3 DNA reads as TGCGCCAGCAGCTTGGCGATAGGAGACTATGGCTACACCTTC.

This clonotype was recorded at least ten times. The rearrangement uses TRBV6-2 or TRBV6-3 and TRBJ2-2; D gene ambiguous. The germline V and J ends were trimmed by 2 bases and 6 bases, with 10 bases remaining between them. In germline, CDR1 is MNHEY, CDR2 SVGEGT. This CDR3 region has 14 residues. The CDR3 spells CASSYKRRAGELFF. The DNA for the CDR3 is TGTGCCAGCAGTTACAAGAGGCGCGCCGGGGAGCTGTTTTTT.

This clonotype was recorded at least ten times. V gene TRBV24-1 combines with J gene TRBJ2-2; 7 bases are shared with TRBD1. With V trimmed by 5 bases and J by 2 bases, 7 bases remained unmatched. CDR3 length: 16 residues. Germline CDR1 KGHDR, CDR2 SFDVKD. CDR3 amino acids: CATSGSTGTNTGELFF. The CDR3 nucleotides read TGTGCCACCAGTGGCTCGACAGGGACAAACACCGGGGAGCTGTTTTTT.

Notes on this clonotype: A clone one base away is much larger, so this may be a read error. This rearrangement joins TRBV7-9 to TRBJ2-6, with 9 bases aligning to TRBD1. Germline V CDR1 and CDR2: SEHNR, FQNEAQ (reference sequence). The V segment lost 8 bases and the J segment 3 bases; nucleotides outside the gene matches: 14. The CDR3 totals 18 residues. The CDR3 region is CASGSSPGTGNGANVLTF. For the CDR3, the DNA is TGTGCCAGCGGCTCTAGTCCCGGGACAGGGAATGGGGCCAACGTCCTGACTTTC.

About this clonotype itself: Germline and junction disagree at one end, which may indicate a read error. The V and J genes are TRBV11-2 and TRBJ2-2, with 8 bases matching TRBD2. CDR1 is SGHAT and CDR2 is FQNNGV in the germline V gene. The length of the CDR3 is 18 residues. Here the CDR3 reads CPSSLNSGTRARTGELFF. The DNA of the CDR3 is TGTCCCAGCAGCTTAAATAGTGGGACTAGGGCGCGCACCGGGGAGCTGTTTTTT.

This clonotype has at least ten counts. The CDR3 bases are TGTGCCAGCAGCCCACCTCTAGCGATTGGGGAGCTGTTTTTT. This translates into CASSPPLAIGELFF. The chain combines TRBV7-9 with TRBJ2-2; D possibly corresponds to TRBD2 (6 bases). The CDR3 spans 14 residues. Germline loops: CDR1 SEHNR, CDR2 FQNEAQ (reference sequence). Trimming removed 5 bases from V and 8 bases from J, with 15 bases in between.

This clonotype has ten or more counts. The chain employs TRBV4-1 and TRBJ2-1, with a tentative D call TRBD2 (6 bases). This CDR3 comprises 14 residues. CDR1 and CDR2 (germline): MGHRA, YSYEKL. Trimming stripped 3 bases from V and 7 bases from J, with 13 bases between. Written as DNA, the CDR3 is TGCGCCAGCAGCCAGGGACTGGGTACGAATGAGCAGTTCTTC. This gives the protein CASSQGLGTNEQFF.

In its sample, this clonotype was seen many times. V and J are TRBV19 and TRBJ2-2; D ambiguous. Germline V gives CDR1 LNHDA, CDR2 SQIVND (reference sequence). This CDR3 is built from 15 residues. V was cut by 5 bases and J by 0 bases, with 10 bases left in between. The CDR3 loop is CASSSWSANTGELFF. The CDR3 DNA sequence: TGTGCCAGTAGTTCCTGGTCGGCGAACACCGGGGAGCTGTTTTTT.

To note about this clonotype: It may be a read error: a sequence one base away is much more abundant. This rearrangement joins TRBV12-3 or TRBV12-4 to TRBJ2-3, with D hard to call. The V and J ends lost 2 bases and 3 bases respectively, with 6 bases between them. The CDR3 runs 13 residues. The CDR3 bases are TGTGCCAGCAGTTTAAGGGCTACAGATACGCAGTATTTT. Its protein is CASSLRATDTQYF.

This clonotype was seen ten or more times. As DNA, the CDR3 is TGTGCCAGCAGCCAAGAGACCAATGAGCAGTTCTTC. As protein: CASSQETNEQFF. The V gene is TRBV4-2, the J gene TRBJ2-1; D remains unclear. Trimming removed 0 bases from V and 6 bases from J, with 3 bases in between. Germline V gene sequence: CDR1 LGHNA, CDR2 YNFKEQ. The CDR3 has 12 residues.

This clonotype was counted at least ten times. The chain carries TRBV7-8 and TRBJ2-2; 9 bases map to TRBD1. The germline V gene encodes CDR1 SGHVS and CDR2 FQNEAQ. V was clipped by 5 bases and J by 7 bases; unmatched bases: 8. CDR3 length equals 15 residues. CDR3 sequence: CASSPWDRAGGELFF. The CDR3 DNA sequence: TGTGCCAGCAGCCCATGGGACAGGGCGGGCGGGGAGCTGTTTTTT.

This clonotype was picked up many times. A much more abundant neighbour one base away suggests this may be a read error. The V and J genes are TRBV2 and TRBJ1-2; D call uncertain. The CDR3 contains 12 residues. Per germline, CDR1 SNHLY and CDR2 FYNNEI. Here the CDR3 DNA reads TGTGCCAGCATGATCGACCGCTATGGCTACGCCTTC. This sequence encodes CASMIDRYGYAF.

This clonotype has more than one count but fewer than ten. The chain recombines TRBV29-1 with TRBJ1-1; D uncertain. Germline CDR1 is SQVTM and CDR2 is ANQGSEA. The CDR3 totals 12 residues. With 0 bases removed from V and 7 bases from J, the gap between germline ends came to 9 bases. The CDR3 region has the DNA TGCAGCGTTGAAGATGGTGGGGATGAAGCTTTCTTT. Translating gives CSVEDGGDEAFF.

This clonotype was counted many times. This CDR3 reads CASSQAPRGEQYF. DNA for the CDR3: TGTGCCAGCAGCCAAGCCCCCCGGGGCGAGCAGTACTTC. The genes are TRBV14 and TRBJ2-7, with D perhaps TRBD2 (5 bases). The germline V gene encodes CDR1 SGHDN and CDR2 FVKESK. V lost 1 base, J lost 6 bases, and 10 bases lay in between. This CDR3 has 13 residues. The whole variable domain, filled in from reference TRBV14 and TRBJ2-7, reads EAGVTQFPSHSVIEKGQTVTLRCDPISGHDNLYWYRRVMGKEIKFLLHFVKESKQDESGMPNNRFLAERTGGTYSTLKVQPAELEDSGVYFCASSQAPRGEQYFGPGTRLTVT.

This clonotype rates as medium-sized (0.01 to 0.1%). The chain carries TRBV15 and TRBJ2-1, with TRBD2 as a possible D gene (5 bases). Between the trimmed V and J ends, which lost 1 base and 7 bases, there was a span of 8 bases. CDR1 LNHNV and CDR2 YYDKDF come from the germline V gene (reference sequence). The CDR3 is made up of 13 amino acids. The CDR3 loop reads CATSRASRNEQFF. The CDR3 nucleotides read TGTGCCACCAGCAGAGCTAGCCGTAATGAGCAGTTCTTC.

In its sample, this clonotype was seen a few times. The CDR3 bases are TGTGCCAGCTCACCAGTCTCAGGACAGGGGGCCTTGCTCCCTGGGGCCAACGTCCTGACTTTC. It codes for CASSPVSGQGALLPGANVLTF. V usage is TRBV18 and J usage is TRBJ2-6; TRBD1 agrees at 11 bases. The ends lost 2 bases at V and 2 bases at J; junction bases unmatched: 14. The CDR3 extends over 21 amino acids. Per germline, CDR1 KGHSH and CDR2 LQKENI. Drawing the rest from reference TRBV18 and TRBJ2-6, the complete variable domain is NAGVMQNPRHLVRRRGQEARLRCSPMKGHSHVYWYRQLPEEGLKFMVYLQKENIIDESGMPKERFSAEFPKEGPSILRIQQVVRGDSAAYFCASSPVSGQGALLPGANVLTFGAGSRLTVL.

This clonotype has at least ten counts. This chain connects TRBV4-3 to TRBJ1-1, with D hard to call. V was trimmed by 0 bases and J by 1 base, leaving 15 bases between them. There are 17 residues in the CDR3. Germline CDR1 reads LGHNA; CDR2 reads YSLEER. The CDR3: CASSQDLFGLANTEAFF. Here the CDR3 DNA reads TGCGCCAGCAGCCAAGACCTGTTTGGACTGGCGAACACTGAAGCTTTCTTT.

This clonotype was recorded at least ten times. The CDR3 is CSVLRDSNQPQHF. The CDR3 DNA follows: TGCAGCGTCCTCCGGGACAGCAATCAGCCCCAGCATTTT. The chain is built from TRBV29-1 and TRBJ1-5, with D perhaps TRBD1 (5 bases). Trimming pared 6 bases from V and 1 base from J, leaving 10 bases between. This CDR3 has 13 amino acids. CDR1 is SQVTM and CDR2 is ANQGSEA in the germline V gene.

This clonotype showed up many times. The chain employs TRBV7-8 and TRBJ2-1; 11 bases line up with TRBD2. CDR3 length: 14 residues. V gave up 6 bases and J gave up 16 bases; unmatched junction bases: 14. Germline values: CDR1 SGHVS, CDR2 FQNEAQ. CDR3: CASSHRQLAGVIFF. The CDR3 nucleotides are TGTGCCAGCAGTCATAGGCAACTAGCGGGAGTGATATTCTTC.

This clonotype showed up just a few times. A read error is possible here, since a much larger clone lies one base away. The conserved closing phenylalanine or tryptophan is absent in this CDR3, likely reflecting a read error. J is TRBJ1-2 and V is TRBV3-1; D not certain. The CDR3 spans 12 residues. The germline V gene has CDR1 LGHDT and CDR2 YNNKEL (reference sequence). CDR3 in DNA: TGTACCAGCAGCCTAGATAACTATGGCTACACCCTC. Its translation: CTSSLDNYGYTL.

This clonotype has a count of ten or more. Since a much larger clone is just one base distant, this may be a read error. The rearrangement uses TRBV6-1 and TRBJ2-1; 12 bases are shared with TRBD2. This CDR3 is 17 amino acids long. The J segment lost 6 bases and the V segment lost 3 bases, leaving 9 bases of the junction unmatched. CDR1 and CDR2 from the germline V gene are MNHNS and SASEGT. CDR3 nucleotide sequence: TGTGCCAGCAGTGACCGCCCGACTAGCGGGAGAGGCAATGAGCAGTTCTTC. Translated: CASSDRPTSGRGNEQFF.

The V call is TRBV10-2, the J call TRBJ1-5; D is perhaps TRBD1 (6 bases). Germline values: CDR1 WSHSY, CDR2 SAAADI. The V end was cut by 6 bases, the J end by 1 base, with 10 bases between. The CDR3 extends over 14 amino acids. The CDR3 DNA reads TGCGCCAGCAGGAGGGGGGACAGCAATCAGCCCCAGCATTTT. Its translation is CASRRGDSNQPQHF.

This clonotype came up many times. The rearrangement links TRBV30 to TRBJ1-5; D call uncertain. Trimming took off 1 base at V and 3 bases at J, with 16 bases between the two ends. Germline lookup yields CDR1 GTSNPN and CDR2 SVGIG (reference sequence). The CDR3 spans 16 residues. In DNA form, the CDR3 reads TGTGCCTGGAGTGGTCCGGGGTATACCCTCAATCAGCCCCAGCATTTT. Translation gives CAWSGPGYTLNQPQHF.

Concerning this clonotype itself: This sequence may be a read error, since a much larger clone differs from it by one base. The J gene is TRBJ2-5, the V gene TRBV6-6; TRBD2 is a possible D gene (7 bases). Germline V CDR1 and CDR2: MNHNY, SVGAGI (reference sequence). Trimming removed 2 bases from V and 3 bases from J, with 22 bases in between. The CDR3 loop spans 18 amino acids. The CDR3 DNA follows: TGTGCCAGCAGTTACGCCCGGGGGGCGGGAGCAGGAAAAGAGACCCAGTACTTC. This encodes CASSYARGAGAGKETQYF.

Concerning this clonotype itself: This may stem from a read error, because a much larger clone lies one nucleotide away. The chain recombines TRBV7-9 with TRBJ2-1; 8 bases map to TRBD2. Germline CDR1 reads SEHNR; CDR2 reads FQNEAQ (reference sequence). The trim removed 5 bases at V and 12 bases at J, leaving 9 bases unmatched. This CDR3 region has 13 residues. CDR3 in DNA: TGTGCCAGCAGCAGACGAGCGGGAGTCGGGCAGTTCTTC. Residues: CASSRRAGVGQFF.

The sample holds many counts of this clonotype. This chain connects TRBV27 to TRBJ2-3; D not certain. CDR1 is MNHEY and CDR2 is SMNVEV in the germline V gene (reference sequence). The CDR3 has 14 residues. V was cut by 0 bases and J by 4 bases, with 8 bases left in between. The DNA of the CDR3 is TGTGCCAGCAGTTTATCGATTTCGTCAGATACGCAGTATTTT. It specifies CASSLSISSDTQYF.

This clonotype was counted many times. The CDR3 DNA follows: TGTGCCAGCAGCTCCATGGCGGTAGGGGCCAACGTCCTGACTTTC. Translated, it gives CASSSMAVGANVLTF. V is TRBV28 and J is TRBJ2-6, with D unresolved. Trimming shortened V by 6 bases and J by 4 bases, and 13 bases separated the two germline ends. Per the germline V gene, CDR1 is MDHEN and CDR2 is SYDVKM. The CDR3 sequence is 15 residues long. The whole variable domain, filled in from reference TRBV28 and TRBJ2-6, reads DVKVTQSSRYLVKRTGEKVFLECVQDMDHENMFWYRQDPGLGLRLIYFSYDVKMKEKGDIPEGYSVSREKKERFSLILESASTNQTSMYLCASSSMAVGANVLTFGAGSRLTVL.

The table lists this clonotype with many counts. CDR3 amino acids: CASSQPTGQGLGYEQYF. The CDR3 DNA reads as TGCGCCAGCAGCCAGCCAACCGGTCAGGGACTTGGGTACGAGCAGTACTTC. The chain has TRBV4-1 and TRBJ2-7, with D perhaps matching TRBD2 (6 bases). Germline V gene sequence: CDR1 MGHRA, CDR2 YSYEKL. Trimming stripped 3 bases from V and 4 bases from J, with 22 bases between. The CDR3 consists of 17 residues.

There are many counts of this clonotype. The chain links TRBV5-5 to TRBJ1-3; possibly TRBD1 for D (6 bases). V was clipped by 4 bases and J by 2 bases, with 19 bases between them. The CDR3 length is 17 residues. Germline V gene sequence: CDR1 SGHKS, CDR2 YYEKEE (reference sequence). CDR3 nucleotides: TGTGCCAGCAGCATCGGGACACTCCTTAACGCTGGAAACACCATATATTTT. Protein: CASSIGTLLNAGNTIYF.

This clonotype was recorded a few times. The chain carries TRBV5-1 and TRBJ2-5, with D perhaps being TRBD1 or TRBD2 (6 bases each). With 4 bases removed from V and 7 bases from J, the gap between germline ends came to 23 bases. CDR3 length equals 16 residues. CDR1 SGHRS and CDR2 YFSETQ come from the germline V gene. The CDR3 is CASSASIGSRGGTQYF. The CDR3 DNA sequence: TGCGCCAGCAGCGCGAGCATCGGGTCCAGGGGAGGGACCCAGTACTTC.

This clonotype was recorded many times. The V and J genes are TRBV20-1 and TRBJ1-4; weak D call: TRBD1 (6 bases). Germline-derived CDR1 and CDR2 are DFQATT and SNEGSKA (reference sequence). Deletions cut 1 base from V and 0 bases from J, with 12 bases between. The CDR3 consists of 16 residues. The CDR3 is CSARVRTAATNEKLFF. The CDR3 bases are TGCAGTGCTAGAGTCCGGACAGCCGCAACTAATGAAAAACTGTTTTTT.

This clonotype was recorded at least ten times. The chain has TRBV4-1 and TRBJ1-6, with D unresolved. V was cut by 3 bases and J by 5 bases, with 11 bases left in between. Germline V gives CDR1 MGHRA, CDR2 YSYEKL. There are 15 residues in the CDR3. The CDR3 DNA follows: TGCGCCAGCAGCCAGGGCAGGTGGGATAATTCACCCCTCCACTTT. Its translation: CASSQGRWDNSPLHF.